This TCR beta chain was found in a study of T cells after yellow fever vaccination. One entry per CDR3 protein results from TCRdb running MiXCR on the 5' RACE reads. Of around 310,000 distinct CDR3 sequences detected, 8.7% appear once; the ten largest clones hold approximately 19%. The TCR sequence derives from a man aged 18 to 30 who received the YFV17D yellow fever vaccine. The sequencing here drew on PBMCs, taken on the day of the first yellow fever vaccination.

The CDR3 bases are TGTGCCAGTAGTATAGCGGGTTTCGCGGCCCCGGATGGCTACACCTTC. This encodes CASSIAGFAAPDGYTF. V gene TRBV19 combines with J gene TRBJ1-2; D call uncertain. Trimming took 1 base from V and 6 from J, leaving 18 bases between them. Germline V gives CDR1 LNHDA, CDR2 SQIVND (reference sequence). The CDR3 contains 16 residues.